Following are 27 T cell receptor beta chains from one sample sequenced in a study of cytomegalovirus exposure and HLA in healthy donors (dated by TCRdb to the late 2010s). Libraries were built with the immunoSEQ multiplex PCR assay. For the multiplex PCR, a mixture combining 60 forward primers for TCR Vbeta segments and 13 reverse primers for TCR Jbeta segments was used. Entries here come from immuneACCESS through TCRdb and include only in-frame sequences with V and J called. Some clones fail to appear in such tables; in the studies checked, an unresolved V gene covers under half of the shortfall, and the cause of the remainder is unknown. The sample data list roughly 180,000 clones, and 77% of these were observed just once. The ten largest account for more than 3.5% of the sample. Sequencing was performed on PBMCs. These receptors all stem from a woman aged 55-70 years in good health and CMV-seropositive.

The genes are TRBV9 and TRBJ2-5; TRBD2 aligns across 12 bases. Germline CDR1 SGDLS, CDR2 YYNGEE. J was trimmed by 5 bases and V by 2 bases; bases with no gene match: 16. The CDR3 extends over 19 amino acids. CDR3 in amino acids: CASSVYQWLAGGRWETQYF. The DNA for the CDR3 is TGTGCCAGCAGCGTTTATCAGTGGCTAGCGGGAGGGAGATGGGAGACCCAGTACTTC.

V and J are TRBV7-2 and TRBJ2-4; 7 bases fit TRBD2. The junction had 1 base not matched to a gene; V was cut back by 1 base and J by 7 bases. The CDR3 consists of 13 residues. Looked up from germline, CDR1 is SGHTA and CDR2 is FQGNSA. The CDR3 loop reads CASSLGEGNIQYF. The CDR3 DNA sequence: TGTGCCAGCAGCTTAGGGGAGGGGAACATTCAGTACTTC.

The chain combines TRBV2 with TRBJ2-1; TRBD2 aligns across 11 bases. Germline CDR1 reads SNHLY; CDR2 reads FYNNEI. The CDR3 totals 19 residues. Trimming at V came to 6 bases and at J to 0 bases, leaving 13 bases not matched to a gene. The CDR3 DNA follows: TGTGCCAGCAGGCCTTCGATTGCTAGCGGGGGGCGCTCCTACAATGAGCAGTTCTTC. Protein: CASRPSIASGGRSYNEQFF.

The J gene is TRBJ1-1, the V gene TRBV5-1; 11 nucleotides align to TRBD1. Germline V CDR1 and CDR2: SGHRS, YFSETQ. This CDR3 is 15 amino acids long. Trimming at V came to 4 bases and at J to 0 bases, leaving 2 bases not matched to a gene. The CDR3 sequence: CASSRDRGLNTEAFF. CDR3 DNA: TGCGCCAGCAGCCGGGACAGGGGGTTGAACACTGAAGCTTTCTTT.

The chain's CDR3 is CASSNDRGYEQYF. The CDR3 DNA is TGTGCCAGCAGCAATGACAGGGGCTACGAGCAGTACTTC. The gene calls are TRBV5-6 and TRBJ2-7; 8 nucleotides match TRBD1. The V gene's germline CDR1 is SGHDT and CDR2 YYEEEE. This CDR3 has 13 residues. The V gene end was trimmed by 4 bases and the J gene end by 3 bases; junction bases not matched to a gene: 3.

This rearrangement joins TRBV6-6 to TRBJ1-5, with D unresolved. Trimming took off 8 bases at V and 7 bases at J, with 12 bases between the two ends. The CDR3 runs 12 residues. Germline V gene lookup returns CDR1 MNHNY and CDR2 SVGAGI (reference sequence). The CDR3 sequence is CASDRVLQPQHF. The DNA for the CDR3 is TGTGCCAGCGATCGGGTCTTACAGCCCCAGCATTTT.

The V and J genes are TRBV30 and TRBJ1-4; possible D gene TRBD1, 6 bases. Trimming cost V 0 bases and J 3 bases, with 11 bases left between them. Germline assignment: CDR1 GTSNPN and CDR2 SVGIG (reference sequence). The CDR3 spans 15 residues. CDR3 bases: TGTGCCTGGAGTGTCACAGGGTTTCCTAATGAAAAACTGTTTTTT. Translated: CAWSVTGFPNEKLFF.

The J gene is TRBJ1-2, the V gene TRBV29-1; D uncertain. V lost 3 bases, J lost 8 bases, and 10 bases lay in between. The germline V gene encodes CDR1 SQVTM and CDR2 ANQGSEA. CDR3 size: 11 residues. The CDR3 sequence is CSVEGLEGYTF. DNA for the CDR3: TGCAGCGTTGAGGGCCTCGAGGGCTACACCTTC.

This clone has more than one count but fewer than ten. This chain joins TRBV19 and TRBJ2-7; 7 bases agree with TRBD1. The CDR3 contains 14 residues. Germline CDR1 and CDR2: LNHDA and SQIVND (reference sequence). The J segment lost 7 bases and the V segment lost 3 bases, leaving 9 bases of the junction unmatched. CDR3 residues: CASSIAAGGREQYF. For the CDR3, the DNA is TGTGCCAGTAGTATTGCGGCAGGGGGTCGAGAGCAGTACTTC.

V and J are TRBV11-3 and TRBJ1-3; TRBD1 matches at 9 bases. V lost 5 bases to trimming and J lost 8 bases; unmatched junction nucleotides: 7. This CDR3 spans 14 amino acids. Per germline, CDR1 SGHNT and CDR2 YENEEA. In DNA, the CDR3 is TGTGCCAGCAGCGCCGGGACAGGGACGGACACCATATATTTT. This translates into CASSAGTGTDTIYF.

This chain uses TRBV4-3 with TRBJ1-1, with D tentatively TRBD1 (5 bases). Germline V lookup: CDR1 LGHNA, CDR2 YSLEER. Trimming pared 5 bases from V and 1 base from J, leaving 8 bases between. There are 13 residues in the CDR3. The CDR3 protein is CASSGHWNTEAFF. DNA for the CDR3: TGCGCCAGCAGCGGACACTGGAACACTGAAGCTTTCTTT.

This clone has only a few counts. The rearrangement uses TRBV5-4 and TRBJ1-4; tentatively, D is TRBD1 (6 bases). V was shortened by 5 bases and J by 6 bases, with 14 bases between the two germline ends. Germline CDR1 is SGHNT and CDR2 is YYREEE (reference sequence). CDR3 length: 14 residues. The CDR3 loop is CASSLQGRDEKLFF. For the CDR3, the DNA is TGTGCCAGCAGTTTACAGGGTCGGGATGAAAAACTGTTTTTT.

This rearrangement joins TRBV27 to TRBJ2-3, with D uncertain. Germline V gives CDR1 MNHEY, CDR2 SMNVEV (reference sequence). Trimming removed 5 bases from V and 1 base from J, with 4 bases in between. CDR3 length: 12 residues. The CDR3, as DNA: TGTGCCAGCAGTACTCGCACAGATACGCAGTATTTT. Translated: CASSTRTDTQYF.

In its sample, this clone was seen a few times. The V gene is TRBV15, the J gene TRBJ1-6; no clear D. The CDR3 contains 17 residues. In germline, CDR1 is LNHNV, CDR2 YYDKDF (reference sequence). Trimming removed 1 base from V and 0 bases from J, with 10 bases in between. CDR3 DNA sequence: TGTGCCACCAGCAGAGGGGTTGGGAGCTCCTATAATTCACCCCTCCACTTT. This translates into CATSRGVGSSYNSPLHF.

This chain uses TRBV5-6 with TRBJ1-2, with a tentative D call TRBD1 (6 bases). The germline V gene has CDR1 SGHDT and CDR2 YYEEEE. The V end lost 1 base, the J end lost 3 bases, and 16 bases lay between the germline ends. The CDR3 extends over 16 amino acids. CDR3 coding DNA: TGTGCCAGCAGCTTGCTCTCCCGGAACAGGGACTATGGCTACACCTTC. Translation: CASSLLSRNRDYGYTF.

V and J are TRBV7-3 and TRBJ2-5; D may be TRBD2 (6 bases). V was pared by 5 bases and J by 5 bases, with 12 bases between. Germline lookup yields CDR1 SGHTA and CDR2 FQGTGA. This CDR3 has 13 residues. The CDR3 is CASSRGGGETQYF. The CDR3 region has the DNA TGTGCCAGCAGCAGGGGTGGGGGGGAGACCCAGTACTTC.

Concerning this clone itself: The same CDR3 arises from other DNA sequences in this sample as well. The genes are TRBV5-6 and TRBJ2-7; 11 bases align to TRBD1. This CDR3 contains 13 residues. Trimming cost V 4 bases and J 6 bases; bases outside gene matches: 3. Germline CDR1 reads SGHDT; CDR2 reads YYEEEE. The CDR3 is CASSLGTGGEQYF. The DNA of the CDR3 is TGTGCCAGCAGCCTGGGGACAGGGGGCGAGCAGTACTTC.

Only one count was recorded for this clone. The CDR3 loop is CASIVSGRYEDEQFF. CDR3 coding DNA: TGTGCCAGCATAGTGAGCGGGAGGTATGAGGATGAGCAGTTCTTC. The V call is TRBV28, the J call TRBJ2-1; 9 nucleotides line up with TRBD2. The V and J ends lost 7 bases and 8 bases, in that order; junction bases with no gene match: 12. This CDR3 has 15 residues. Looked up from germline, CDR1 is MDHEN and CDR2 is SYDVKM.

The rearrangement links TRBV28 to TRBJ2-7; TRBD1 is a possible D gene (5 bases). The V end was cut by 5 bases, the J end by 2 bases, with 10 bases between. CDR3 length equals 13 residues. Germline V lookup: CDR1 MDHEN, CDR2 SYDVKM. CDR3 sequence: CASSRQHAYEQYF. The CDR3 bases are TGTGCCAGCAGTAGACAGCACGCCTACGAGCAGTACTTC.

The rearrangement links TRBV5-1 to TRBJ2-2, with 8 bases identical to TRBD1. V lost 4 bases to trimming and J lost 4 bases; unmatched junction nucleotides: 9. CDR1 SGHRS and CDR2 YFSETQ come from the germline V gene. The length of the CDR3 is 16 residues. The CDR3 spells CASSPDTGGTTGELFF. In DNA, the CDR3 is TGCGCCAGCAGCCCGGATACAGGGGGTACCACCGGGGAGCTGTTTTTT. Filled out from reference TRBV5-1 and TRBJ2-2, the complete variable domain reads KAGVTQTPRYLIKTRGQQVTLSCSPISGHRSVSWYQQTPGQGLQFLFEYFSETQRNKGNFPGRFSGRQFSNSRSEMNVSTLELGDSALYLCASSPDTGGTTGELFFGEGSRLTVL.

The chain has TRBV12-5 and TRBJ2-7; TRBD2 matches 14 bases. Germline lookup yields CDR1 LGHNT and CDR2 FRNRAP. The CDR3 consists of 17 residues. This chain's CDR3 is CAVWSGLAGESGGEQYF. The CDR3 DNA reads TGTGCCGTCTGGTCGGGACTAGCGGGAGAATCCGGCGGGGAGCAGTACTTC.

This chain links TRBV7-8 with TRBJ1-3; no clear D gene. Germline loops: CDR1 SGHVS, CDR2 FQNEAQ. This CDR3 is built from 16 residues. V lost 3 bases to trimming and J lost 1 base, with 13 bases between them. This chain's CDR3 is CASSFNRLLSGNTIYF. The CDR3 DNA reads TGTGCCAGCAGCTTCAACAGATTGCTATCTGGAAACACCATATATTTT.

The chain links TRBV5-6 to TRBJ1-6; D gene unclear. In germline, CDR1 is SGHDT, CDR2 YYEEEE. V lost 5 bases to trimming and J lost 13 bases, with 10 bases between them. The CDR3 is 11 residues long. CDR3 sequence (DNA): TGTGCCAGCAGTTCGAATAGTCCCCTCCACTTT. As protein: CASSSNSPLHF.

Only one count was recorded for this clone. This chain links TRBV2 with TRBJ2-7, with TRBD1 matching over 8 bases. The CDR3 has 12 residues. Germline V gene data show CDR1 as SNHLY and CDR2 as FYNNEI. With V trimmed by 7 bases and J by 2 bases, 1 base remained unmatched. The CDR3 reads CASTRGPYEQYF. CDR3 bases: TGTGCCAGCACCAGGGGGCCCTACGAGCAGTACTTC.

This rearrangement joins TRBV6-1 to TRBJ1-2; 8 bases match TRBD1. Trimming removed 5 bases from V and 5 bases from J; junction bases left unmatched: 10. Per germline, CDR1 MNHNS and CDR2 SASEGT. The CDR3 loop spans 15 amino acids. Here the CDR3 DNA reads TGTGCCAGCAGTTCTCGAGCAGGGGGCGCTTATGGCTACACCTTC. Translated, it gives CASSSRAGGAYGYTF.

The V gene is TRBV18, the J gene TRBJ2-3, with 8 nucleotides matching TRBD2. Germline trimming cut 3 bases from V and 6 bases from J; bases unmatched to any gene: 20. From germline, CDR1 is KGHSH and CDR2 LQKENI. CDR3 length: 19 residues. CDR3: CASSPSSGLGGTRYDTQYF. The CDR3 DNA reads as TGTGCCAGCTCACCCTCTAGCGGGCTGGGCGGGACGAGATATGATACGCAGTATTTT.

The V gene is TRBV6-5, the J gene TRBJ1-2; 8 positions match TRBD1. CDR3 length equals 15 residues. The V gene end was trimmed by 4 bases and the J gene end by 6 bases; junction bases not matched to a gene: 10. Germline V gene sequence: CDR1 MNHEY, CDR2 SVGAGI. The DNA of the CDR3 is TGTGCCAGCAGTTTCATAGGACAGGGATACGATGGCTACACCTTC. This translates into CASSFIGQGYDGYTF.